This TCR beta chain was recorded in a study of blood T cells in healthy people across ages (dated by TCRdb to 2013 to 2016). In terms of the full investigation: In model experiments, template switching captured about one uniquely barcoded TCR beta cDNA molecule for every two T cells. Using deep sequencing normalized with unique cDNA molecular identifiers, the study measured how TCR beta repertoire diversity changes with age. Donors were grouped into four age groups: young (average roughly 15 years), middle-aged (over 35), aged (over 55) and long-lived (about 90). Using the same blood draw, the study looked at two additional independent replicas of 1 million unique cDNA reads for two donors, one aged 18 to 30 and the other aged 80 or older.

Beyond this particular receptor, the publication reports: Because the CMV infection status of the donors was unknown, age-related changes in expanded clonotypes may potentially have been confounded. As age increased, observed TCR beta diversity per million T cells dropped in a roughly linear way, and a significant reduction was already evident by age approximately 40. There was a strong correlation between observed TCR beta diversity and the percentage of naive T cells measured by flow cytometry. Estimates of total diversity from one million sequenced T cells were regarded as lower bounds and underestimates. Bulk unsorted PBMC profiling prevented conclusive comparison of naive and antigen-experienced compartments. Compared with the aged group, more naive CD4+ T cells, fewer expanded clones and increased TCR diversity were shown by the long-lived group, suggesting age selection.

The donors were roughly 40 Caucasian individuals from Russia, aged 6 to 90 years, who were systemically healthy. Approximately 9.3 milliliters of peripheral blood were drawn from each donor into EDTA-treated Vacutainer tubes. PBMCs were isolated by Ficoll-Paque density-gradient centrifugation, with at least 6 million obtained per sample. Total RNA, at least 6 micrograms per sample, was extracted from PBMCs with Trizol reagent. For every donor, an aliquot of PBMCs went through flow cytometry to measure the percentages of naive CD45RAhigh/CD27high T cells. Receptors were amplified or captured by 5' RACE. Data came from an Illumina HiSeq 2500. A second about 6 to 11 cycle PCR used a sample-barcoded 5' primer and a J-beta primer mix. A template-switch 5' adaptor carrying 12 random nucleotides introduced a unique molecular identifier onto each TCR beta cDNA molecule. Each sample yielded at least 3 million CDR3-containing paired-end reads. The Mint cDNA synthesis kit, primed by a TRBC-specific oligonucleotide, was used to synthesize first-strand cDNA from all RNA. After uracil-DNA glycosylase treatment, a first 18-cycle PCR used universal primers M1SS and BC2_uni_R on all cDNA. Concerning the study's data processing: For normalization, 1 million high-quality reads, each with a distinct molecular identifier, were randomly selected from each sample. Instead of being binned into consensus sequences, reads with shared molecular identifiers were discarded. MiTCR, set to a Q25 quality threshold and the strictest error-elimination algorithm, was used for CDR3 identification, clonotype clustering and error correction. A nonparametric unseen species model with Euler transformation was used to estimate lower-bound total TCR beta diversity. TCRdb reworked the public reads: Q25 trimming with fastp, MiXCR clone assembly, productive beta chains retained. When rows share a CDR3 protein, they turn into one entry using the most common DNA and genes. TCRdb, rather than the study authors, made the V and J calls. The sample records 800,000 to 1,300,000 distinct CDR3 sequences, 20% to 25% of which are singletons. Approximately 0.75% of the sample is in the top ten clones.

Comments on this clonotype: The antigen this receptor binds is unknown. No base qualities exist here, and no much larger clone lies one base off it.

The germline V gene sets CDR1 to ENHRY and CDR2 to SYGVKD. V is shortened by 4 bases, J by 6 bases, and the region joining them spans 7 bases. Including the terminal cysteine and phenylalanine, the CDR3 comprises 11 residues. The entry retains the CDR3 DNA only, 33 bases that are in frame from base 1. These data were also reused for a study on T cells of mothers and their children. Looking at the second paper: Nine systemically healthy Caucasian individuals, comprising three mothers and their six children, were included as donors. cDNA synthesis consumed the entire amount of extracted RNA, loaded at 1.5 ug RNA in each 15 ul reaction. In the second PCR, the M1S primer added sample barcodes and 2-4 random nucleotides. Over 8 million TCR beta CDR3 reads came from each mother, compared with approximately 3.1 million reads from each child. TCR recombination output is similarly shaped by thymic selection in related and unrelated pairs, with a minor effect exerted by inherited differences. Normalized repertoire overlap was always found to be slightly, but never significantly, higher in related mother-child pairs than in unrelated mother-child pairs. No persistent microchimeric T cell clones were found, with a detection sensitivity of 85 to 100 clones per million clonotypes. To look for features that set related mother-child pairs apart from unrelated individuals, the researchers ran deep NGS to compare the TCR beta repertoires of mothers and children. On average, the children were approximately 11 +/- 4 years old, while the mothers were about 37 +/- 4 years old. After adapter ligation was performed with NEBNext reagents, the libraries were sequenced on an Illumina HiSeq 2000 with 100+100 nt paired-end reads. To prevent cross-contamination, the mother and child libraries were prepared one month apart and sequenced in separate runs. Between roughly 500,000 and 2,300,000 distinct TCR beta clonotypes were identified per donor. Naive TCR beta clonotypes were estimated from low-frequency clonotypes matched to each donor's FACS-determined naive share, without sorting.

The sample taken for sequencing was blood. The chain was built from TRBV10-3 and TRBJ2-7, and perhaps TRBD2 as D gene, on 5 matching bases. The source of this sequence is a girl aged 2 to 9 in good health. In nucleotides, the sequence is TGTGCCATCAGTGGGGAGTCCGAGCAGTACTTC. The translation is CAISGESEQYF.